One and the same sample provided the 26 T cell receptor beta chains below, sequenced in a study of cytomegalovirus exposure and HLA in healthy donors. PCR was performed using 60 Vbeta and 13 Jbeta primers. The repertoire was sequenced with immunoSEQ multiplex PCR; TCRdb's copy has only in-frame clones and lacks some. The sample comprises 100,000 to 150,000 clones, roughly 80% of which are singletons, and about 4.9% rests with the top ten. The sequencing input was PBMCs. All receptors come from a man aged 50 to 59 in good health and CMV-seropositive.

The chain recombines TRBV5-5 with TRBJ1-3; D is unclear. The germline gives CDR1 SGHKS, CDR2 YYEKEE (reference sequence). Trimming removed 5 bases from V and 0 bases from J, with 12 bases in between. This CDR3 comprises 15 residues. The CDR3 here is CASRNDGLSGNTIYF. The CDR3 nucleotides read TGTGCCAGCAGGAACGACGGACTCTCTGGAAACACCATATATTTT. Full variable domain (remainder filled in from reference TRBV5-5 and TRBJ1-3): DAGVTQSPTHLIKTRGQQVTLRCSPISGHKSVSWYQQVLGQGPQFIFQYYEKEERGRGNFPDRFSARQFPNYSSELNVNALLLGDSALYLCASRNDGLSGNTIYFGEGSWLTVV.

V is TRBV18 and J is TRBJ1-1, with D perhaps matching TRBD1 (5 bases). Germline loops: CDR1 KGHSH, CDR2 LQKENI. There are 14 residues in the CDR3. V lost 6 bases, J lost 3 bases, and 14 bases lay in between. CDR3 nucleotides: TGTGCCAGCTCTCACAAAGACAGCCACACTGAAGCTTTCTTT. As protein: CASSHKDSHTEAFF.

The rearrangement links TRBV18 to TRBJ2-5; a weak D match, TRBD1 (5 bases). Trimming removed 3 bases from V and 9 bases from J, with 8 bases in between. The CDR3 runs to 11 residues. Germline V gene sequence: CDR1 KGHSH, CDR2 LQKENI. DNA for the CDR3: TGTGCCAGCTCACCCTGGACACCCCAGTACTTC. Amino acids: CASSPWTPQYF.

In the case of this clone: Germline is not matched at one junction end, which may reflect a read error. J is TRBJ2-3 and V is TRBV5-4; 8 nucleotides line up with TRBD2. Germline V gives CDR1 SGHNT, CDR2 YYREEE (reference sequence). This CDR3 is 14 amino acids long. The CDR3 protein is CAGSRTSKADTQYF. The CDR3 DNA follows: TGTGCCGGCAGCCGGACTAGCAAAGCAGATACGCAGTATTTT.

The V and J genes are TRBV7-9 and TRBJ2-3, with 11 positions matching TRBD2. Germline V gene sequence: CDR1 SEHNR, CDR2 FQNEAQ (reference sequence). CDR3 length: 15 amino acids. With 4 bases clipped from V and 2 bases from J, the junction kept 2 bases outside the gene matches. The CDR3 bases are TGTGCCAGCAGCTCGACTAGCGGGAACACAGATACGCAGTATTTT. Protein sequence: CASSSTSGNTDTQYF.

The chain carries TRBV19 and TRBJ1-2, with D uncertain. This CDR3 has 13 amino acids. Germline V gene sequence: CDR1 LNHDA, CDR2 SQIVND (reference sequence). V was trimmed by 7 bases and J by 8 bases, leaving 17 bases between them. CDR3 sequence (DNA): TGTGCCAGTATGGACGAAAGGACTCGGGGCTACACCTTC. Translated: CASMDERTRGYTF.

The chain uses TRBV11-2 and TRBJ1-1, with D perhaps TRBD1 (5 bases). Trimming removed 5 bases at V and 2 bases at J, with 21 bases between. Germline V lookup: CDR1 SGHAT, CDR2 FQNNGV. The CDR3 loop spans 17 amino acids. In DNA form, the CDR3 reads TGTGCCAGCAGCGGAATATTTGGTGGGGGGATTAACACTGAAGCTTTCTTT. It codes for CASSGIFGGGINTEAFF.

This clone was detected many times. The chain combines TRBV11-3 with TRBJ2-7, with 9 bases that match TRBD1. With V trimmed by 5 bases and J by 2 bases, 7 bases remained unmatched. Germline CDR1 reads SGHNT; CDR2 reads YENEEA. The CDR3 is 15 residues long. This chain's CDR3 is CASSAGTGNTYEQYF. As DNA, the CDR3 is TGTGCCAGCAGCGCCGGGACAGGGAATACCTACGAGCAGTACTTC.

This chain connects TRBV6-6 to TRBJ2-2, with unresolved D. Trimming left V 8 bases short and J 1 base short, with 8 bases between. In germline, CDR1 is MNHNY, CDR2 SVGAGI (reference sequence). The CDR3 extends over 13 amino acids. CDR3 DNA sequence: TGTGCCAGCCTTCCGGGGAACACCGGGGAGCTGTTTTTT. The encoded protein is CASLPGNTGELFF.

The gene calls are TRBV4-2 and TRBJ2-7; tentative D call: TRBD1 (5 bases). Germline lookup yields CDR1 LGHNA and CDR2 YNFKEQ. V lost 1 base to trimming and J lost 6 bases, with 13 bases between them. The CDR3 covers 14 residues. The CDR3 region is CASSQGRDRGEQYF. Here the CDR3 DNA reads TGTGCCAGCAGCCAAGGCAGGGATAGGGGCGAGCAGTACTTC.

CDR3 sequence reads: CASSPEGPGGRHEQYF. The CDR3 nucleotides read TGTGCCAGCAGCCCGGAGGGTCCAGGCGGGAGACACGAGCAGTACTTC. This chain uses TRBV7-2 with TRBJ2-7, with TRBD2 matching 7 bases. Germline V gene lookup returns CDR1 SGHTA and CDR2 FQGNSA. The CDR3 is made up of 16 amino acids. The J segment lost 5 bases and the V segment lost 5 bases, leaving 15 bases of the junction unmatched.

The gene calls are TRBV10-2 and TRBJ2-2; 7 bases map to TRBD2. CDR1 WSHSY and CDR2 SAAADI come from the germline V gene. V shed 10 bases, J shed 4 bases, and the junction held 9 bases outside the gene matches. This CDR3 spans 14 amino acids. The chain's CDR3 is CAIRSGDGTGELFF. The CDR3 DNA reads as TGCGCCATCCGGAGCGGGGACGGCACCGGGGAGCTGTTTTTT.

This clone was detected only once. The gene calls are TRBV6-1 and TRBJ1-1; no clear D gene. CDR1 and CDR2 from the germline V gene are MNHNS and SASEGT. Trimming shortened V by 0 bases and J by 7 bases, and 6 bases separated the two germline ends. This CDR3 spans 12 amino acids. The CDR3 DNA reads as TGTGCCAGCAGTGAAGCGAGGGTTGAAGCTTTCTTT. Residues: CASSEARVEAFF.

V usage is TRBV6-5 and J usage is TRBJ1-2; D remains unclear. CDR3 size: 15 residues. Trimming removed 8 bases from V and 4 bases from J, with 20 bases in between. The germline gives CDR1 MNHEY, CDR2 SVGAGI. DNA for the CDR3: TGTGCCAGCGTCCGAATCCCGGGGAGCGGCTATGGCTACACCTTC. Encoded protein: CASVRIPGSGYGYTF.

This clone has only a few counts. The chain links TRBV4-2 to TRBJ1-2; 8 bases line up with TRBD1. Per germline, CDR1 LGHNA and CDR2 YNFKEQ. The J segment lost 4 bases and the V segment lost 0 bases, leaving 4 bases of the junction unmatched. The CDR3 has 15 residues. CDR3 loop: CASSQDPQGAYGYTF. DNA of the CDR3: TGTGCCAGCAGCCAAGATCCCCAGGGGGCCTATGGCTACACCTTC.

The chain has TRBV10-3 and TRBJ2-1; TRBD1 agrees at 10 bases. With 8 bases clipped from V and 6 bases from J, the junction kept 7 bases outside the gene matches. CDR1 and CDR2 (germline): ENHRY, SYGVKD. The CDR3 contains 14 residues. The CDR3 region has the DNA TGTGCCATCGAGACAGGGGGCTCAGGCAATGAGCAGTTCTTC. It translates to CAIETGGSGNEQFF.

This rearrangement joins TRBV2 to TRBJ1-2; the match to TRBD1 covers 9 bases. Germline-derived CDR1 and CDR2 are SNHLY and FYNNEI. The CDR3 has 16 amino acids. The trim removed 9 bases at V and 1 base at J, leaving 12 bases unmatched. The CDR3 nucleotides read TGTGCCAGTCGGAGGAGAACAGGGGGCAATAACTATGGCTACACCTTC. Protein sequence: CASRRRTGGNNYGYTF.

CDR3 DNA: TGTGCCAGCACGAGGGGGACGGAGACCCAGTACTTC. It encodes CASTRGTETQYF. The chain carries TRBV2 and TRBJ2-5; perhaps TRBD1 as D (6 bases). Trimming shortened V by 7 bases and J by 5 bases, and 11 bases separated the two germline ends. Germline V CDR1 and CDR2: SNHLY, FYNNEI. The CDR3 has 12 amino acids.

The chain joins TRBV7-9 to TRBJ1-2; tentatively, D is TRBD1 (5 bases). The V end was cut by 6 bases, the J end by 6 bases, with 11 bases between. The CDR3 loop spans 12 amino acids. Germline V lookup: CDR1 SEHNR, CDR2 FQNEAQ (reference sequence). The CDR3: CASSSQDDGYTF. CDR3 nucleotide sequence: TGTGCCAGCAGTTCACAGGACGATGGCTACACCTTC. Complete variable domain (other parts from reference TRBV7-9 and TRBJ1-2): DTGVSQNPRHKITKRGQNVTFRCDPISEHNRLYWYRQTLGQGPEFLTYFQNEAQLEKSRLLSDRFSAERPKGSFSTLEIQRTEQGDSAMYLCASSSQDDGYTFGSGTRLTVV.

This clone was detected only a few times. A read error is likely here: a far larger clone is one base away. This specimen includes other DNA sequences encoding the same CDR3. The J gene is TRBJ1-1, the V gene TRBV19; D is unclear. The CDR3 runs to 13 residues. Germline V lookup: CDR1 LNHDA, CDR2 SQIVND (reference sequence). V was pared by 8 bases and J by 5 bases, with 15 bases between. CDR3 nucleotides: TGTGCCAGTCGGTTTTTGGGCAGGACTGAAGCTTTCTTT. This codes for CASRFLGRTEAFF.

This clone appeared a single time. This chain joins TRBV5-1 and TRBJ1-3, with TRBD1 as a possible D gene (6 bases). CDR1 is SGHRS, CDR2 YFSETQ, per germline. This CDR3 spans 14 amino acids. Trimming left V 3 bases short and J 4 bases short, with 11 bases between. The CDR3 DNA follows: TGCGCCAGCAGCTCAGGGGCTGGAGGAAACACCATATATTTT. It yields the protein CASSSGAGGNTIYF.

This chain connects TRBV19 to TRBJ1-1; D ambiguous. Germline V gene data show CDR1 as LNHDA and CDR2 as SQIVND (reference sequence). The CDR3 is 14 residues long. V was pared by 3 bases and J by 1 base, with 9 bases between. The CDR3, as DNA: TGTGCCAGTAGTATCCTTAGACAGAACACTGAAGCTTTCTTT. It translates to CASSILRQNTEAFF.

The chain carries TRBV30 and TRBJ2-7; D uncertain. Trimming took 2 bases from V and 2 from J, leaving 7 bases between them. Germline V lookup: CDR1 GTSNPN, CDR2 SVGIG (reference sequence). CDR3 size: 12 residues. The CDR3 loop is CAWSNTPYEQYF. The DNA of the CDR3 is TGTGCCTGGAGTAACACCCCCTACGAGCAGTACTTC.

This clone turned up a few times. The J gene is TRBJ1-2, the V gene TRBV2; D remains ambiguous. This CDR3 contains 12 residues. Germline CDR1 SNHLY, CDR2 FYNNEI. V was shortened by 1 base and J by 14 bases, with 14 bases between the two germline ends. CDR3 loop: CASSEDLPLETF. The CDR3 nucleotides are TGTGCCAGCAGTGAAGATCTCCCCCTTGAGACCTTC. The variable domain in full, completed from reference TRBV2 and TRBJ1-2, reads EPEVTQTPSHQVTQMGQEVILRCVPISNHLYFYWYRQILGQKVEFLVSFYNNEISEKSEIFDDQFSVERPDGSNFTLKIRSTKLEDSAMYFCASSEDLPLETFGSGTRLTVV.

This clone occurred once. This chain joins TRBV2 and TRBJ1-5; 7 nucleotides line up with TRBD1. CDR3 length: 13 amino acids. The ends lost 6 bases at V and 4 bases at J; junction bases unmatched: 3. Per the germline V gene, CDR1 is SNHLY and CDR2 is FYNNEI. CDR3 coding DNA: TGTGCCAGCAGAGCGACAGGGAATCAGCCCCAGCATTTT. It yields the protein CASRATGNQPQHF.

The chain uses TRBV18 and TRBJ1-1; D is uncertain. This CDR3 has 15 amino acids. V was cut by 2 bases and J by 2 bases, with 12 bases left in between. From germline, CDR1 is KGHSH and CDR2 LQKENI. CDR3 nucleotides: TGTGCCAGCTCACCATTCCGGGAGAGTAACACTGAAGCTTTCTTT. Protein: CASSPFRESNTEAFF. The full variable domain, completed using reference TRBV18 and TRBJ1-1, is NAGVMQNPRHLVRRRGQEARLRCSPMKGHSHVYWYRQLPEEGLKFMVYLQKENIIDESGMPKERFSAEFPKEGPSILRIQQVVRGDSAAYFCASSPFRESNTEAFFGQGTRLTVV.